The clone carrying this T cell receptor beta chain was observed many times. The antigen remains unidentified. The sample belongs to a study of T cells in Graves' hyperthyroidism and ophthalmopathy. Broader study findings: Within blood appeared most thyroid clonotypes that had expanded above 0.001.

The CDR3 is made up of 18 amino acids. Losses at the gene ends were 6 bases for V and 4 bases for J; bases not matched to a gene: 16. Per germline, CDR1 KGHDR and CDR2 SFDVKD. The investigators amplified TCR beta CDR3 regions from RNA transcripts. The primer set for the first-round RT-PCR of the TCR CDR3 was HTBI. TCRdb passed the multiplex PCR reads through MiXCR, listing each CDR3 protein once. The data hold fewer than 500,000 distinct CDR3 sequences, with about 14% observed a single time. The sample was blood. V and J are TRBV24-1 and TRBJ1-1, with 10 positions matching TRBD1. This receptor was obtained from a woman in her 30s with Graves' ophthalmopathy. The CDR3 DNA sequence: TGTGCCACCAGTCTCGTGTCCGACAGGGGGCGAAGGGGCACTGAAGCTTTCTTT. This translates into CATSLVSDRGRRGTEAFF.